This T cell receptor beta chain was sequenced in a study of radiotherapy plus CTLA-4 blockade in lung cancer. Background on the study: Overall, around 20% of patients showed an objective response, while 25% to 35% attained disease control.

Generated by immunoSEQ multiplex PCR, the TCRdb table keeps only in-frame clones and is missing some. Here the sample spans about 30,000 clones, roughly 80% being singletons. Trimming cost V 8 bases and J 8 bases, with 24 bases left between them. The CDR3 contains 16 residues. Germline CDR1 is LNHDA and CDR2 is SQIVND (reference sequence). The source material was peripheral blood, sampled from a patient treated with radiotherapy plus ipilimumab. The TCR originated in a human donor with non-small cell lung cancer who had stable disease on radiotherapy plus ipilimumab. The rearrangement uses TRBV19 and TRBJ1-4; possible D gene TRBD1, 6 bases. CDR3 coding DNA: TGTGCCAGTTTAACCCCGCGAGGCAGGGGAGAAGAAAAACTGTTTTTT. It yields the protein CASLTPRGRGEEKLFF. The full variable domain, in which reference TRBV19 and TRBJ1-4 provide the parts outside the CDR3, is DGGITQSPKYLFRKEGQNVTLSCEQNLNHDAMYWYRQDPGQGLRLIYYSQIVNDFQKGDIAEGYSVSREKKESFPLTVTSAQKNPTAFYLCASLTPRGRGEEKLFFGSGTQLSVL.